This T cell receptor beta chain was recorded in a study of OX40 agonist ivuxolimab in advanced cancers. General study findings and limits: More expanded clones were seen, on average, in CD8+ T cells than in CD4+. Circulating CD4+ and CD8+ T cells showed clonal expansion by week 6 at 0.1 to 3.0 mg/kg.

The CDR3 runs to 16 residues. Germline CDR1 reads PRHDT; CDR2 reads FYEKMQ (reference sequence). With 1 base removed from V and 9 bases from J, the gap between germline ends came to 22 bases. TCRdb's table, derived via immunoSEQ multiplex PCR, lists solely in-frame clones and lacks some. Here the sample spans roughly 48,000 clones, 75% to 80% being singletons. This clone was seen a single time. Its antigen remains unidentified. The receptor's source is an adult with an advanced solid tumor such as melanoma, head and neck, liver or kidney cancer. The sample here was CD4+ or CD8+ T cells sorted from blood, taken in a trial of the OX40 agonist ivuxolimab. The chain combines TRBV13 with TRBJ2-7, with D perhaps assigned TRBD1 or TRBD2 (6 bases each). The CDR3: CASSLVSGTPRDLQYF. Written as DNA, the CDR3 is TGTGCCAGCAGCTTAGTGTCCGGGACACCGAGGGACTTGCAGTACTTC.